Listed below are T cell receptor beta chains from one sample, sequenced in a study of shared clonotypes between healthy human individuals. Assay: immunoSEQ multiplex PCR; the TCRdb copy retains only in-frame clones and omits some. The sample has about 2.3 million clones; less than 95% are singletons. The specimen sequenced was naive CD4+ T cells from PBMCs. These TCRs come from a man aged 18 to 35 in good health. Some clones in this sample may be carry-over from other donors' samples. Each CDR3 is given with its conserved first and last residue. Each record gives: V gene, D gene, J gene, clone size, CDR3 DNA, CDR3 protein. A D gene is named only where the DNA matches it firmly. For some rows the clone size is stated as once, few or many, or as a class when expanded; others skip it.

v_call: TRBV5-1
d_call: -
j_call: TRBJ2-7
clone_size: -
cdr3_nt: TGCGCCAGCAGCTTGGTCGCCAGGGACTACGAGCAGTACTTC
cdr3_aa: CASSLVARDYEQYF

v_call: TRBV29-1
d_call: TRBD1
j_call: TRBJ1-2
clone_size: -
cdr3_nt: TGCAGCGTTGAAGGAGGACAGGGGGCGAACGGCTACACCTTC
cdr3_aa: CSVEGGQGANGYTF

v_call: TRBV7-9
d_call: -
j_call: TRBJ1-1
clone_size: -
cdr3_nt: TGTGCCAGCAGCTTAGCGACACCGAACACTGAAGCTTTCTTT
cdr3_aa: CASSLATPNTEAFF

v_call: TRBV5-6
d_call: -
j_call: TRBJ1-3
clone_size: once
cdr3_nt: TGTGCCAGCAGCTTGCGTTCCGGGAGTGGAAACACCATATATTTT
cdr3_aa: CASSLRSGSGNTIYF

v_call: TRBV6-5
d_call: -
j_call: TRBJ1-1
clone_size: -
cdr3_nt: TGTGCCAGCAAATCGTCAGGGACCACTGAAGCTTTCTTT
cdr3_aa: CASKSSGTTEAFF

v_call: TRBV28
d_call: -
j_call: TRBJ1-5
clone_size: -
cdr3_nt: TGTGCCAGCTCTGGTAGCAATCAGCCCCAGCATTTT
cdr3_aa: CASSGSNQPQHF

v_call: TRBV19
d_call: TRBD1
j_call: TRBJ2-7
clone_size: -
cdr3_nt: TGTGCCAGTAGCCCTCCGGGACAGGGGGTAAGGTGGGAGCAGTACTTC
cdr3_aa: CASSPPGQGVRWEQYF

v_call: TRBV6-1
d_call: -
j_call: TRBJ2-1
clone_size: -
cdr3_nt: TGTGCCAGCAGTGAACGCCTAAACCGACTGGGGAGAAGGGCCAATGAGCAGTTCTTC
cdr3_aa: CASSERLNRLGRRANEQFF

v_call: TRBV6-5
d_call: TRBD1
j_call: TRBJ2-7
clone_size: -
cdr3_nt: TGTGCCAGCAGTTCAGGACAGGGTAGGACCTACGAGCAGTACTTC
cdr3_aa: CASSSGQGRTYEQYF

v_call: TRBV19
d_call: -
j_call: TRBJ1-1
clone_size: -
cdr3_nt: TGTGCCAGTAGTATAGGGAGGTTGAGGATGAACACTGAAGCTTTCTTT
cdr3_aa: CASSIGRLRMNTEAFF